Listed here are 32 T cell receptor beta chains from one sample, sequenced in a study of technical replicates of blood from a few donors. Method: immunoSEQ multiplex PCR; TCRdb's copy keeps in-frame clones and lacks some. Of around 72,000 clones listed, less than 99% are singletons. Sequencing was performed on T cells isolated from PBMCs. These receptors were taken from a human donor in good health.

The chain is built from TRBV6-5 and TRBJ1-4; 7 bases fit TRBD1. Losses at the gene ends were 2 bases for V and 7 bases for J; bases not matched to a gene: 1. The germline gives CDR1 MNHEY, CDR2 SVGAGI. The CDR3 loop spans 13 amino acids. The CDR3 region is CASSYQGGEKLFF. The CDR3, as DNA: TGTGCCAGCAGTTACCAGGGGGGTGAAAAACTGTTTTTT.

The chain uses TRBV7-3 and TRBJ1-1; D is perhaps TRBD1 (6 bases). The germline V gene has CDR1 SGHTA and CDR2 FQGTGA. The CDR3 runs to 11 residues. V was shortened by 2 bases and J by 8 bases, with 6 bases between the two germline ends. For the CDR3, the DNA is TGTGCCAGCAGCTTAGGGACAGAAGCTTTCTTT. It is translated as CASSLGTEAFF. Based on the CDR3 plus reference TRBV7-3 and TRBJ1-1, the full variable domain is GAGVSQTPSNKVTEKGKYVELRCDPISGHTALYWYRQSLGQGPEFLIYFQGTGAADDSGLPNDRFFAVRPEGSVSTLKIQRTERGDSAVYLCASSLGTEAFFGQGTRLTVV.

This chain connects TRBV4-2 to TRBJ2-3; no clear D. Germline CDR1 LGHNA, CDR2 YNFKEQ. This CDR3 has 12 amino acids. Trimming removed 0 bases from V and 8 bases from J, with 6 bases in between. The CDR3 sequence is CASSQETGTQYF. The CDR3 coding sequence is TGTGCCAGCAGCCAAGAAACGGGTACGCAGTATTTT.

The chain has TRBV4-2 and TRBJ2-7; no clear D. The CDR3 length is 15 residues. The V and J ends lost 2 bases and 4 bases respectively, with 15 bases between them. CDR1 LGHNA and CDR2 YNFKEQ come from the germline V gene. CDR3 in amino acids: CASSQRLPSIYEQYF. For the CDR3, the DNA is TGTGCCAGCAGCCAACGGTTACCGTCTATATACGAGCAGTACTTC.

This clone was seen a single time. V usage is TRBV28 and J usage is TRBJ2-1; weak D call: TRBD2 (6 bases). The CDR3 length is 14 residues. Trimming took 5 bases from V and 5 from J, leaving 13 bases between them. Germline CDR1 MDHEN, CDR2 SYDVKM. CDR3: CASSTSLANNEQFF. CDR3 bases: TGTGCCAGCAGTACTTCACTAGCCAACAATGAGCAGTTCTTC.

This chain uses TRBV5-1 with TRBJ2-3, with D perhaps matching TRBD2 (7 bases). The germline V gene has CDR1 SGHRS and CDR2 YFSETQ. CDR3 length equals 16 residues. V was pared by 6 bases and J by 2 bases, with 19 bases between. The CDR3 DNA reads TGCGCCAGCACCCTGGGGGGCGGGAGCTACACAGATACGCAGTATTTT. Translation gives CASTLGGGSYTDTQYF.

The genes are TRBV5-4 and TRBJ2-5, with D possibly being TRBD2 (5 bases). The length of the CDR3 is 14 residues. V lost 3 bases, J lost 1 base, and 10 bases lay in between. The germline V gene has CDR1 SGHNT and CDR2 YYREEE (reference sequence). CDR3 region: CASSSIGIQETQYF. CDR3 DNA sequence: TGTGCCAGCAGCTCAATCGGGATCCAAGAGACCCAGTACTTC.

The rearrangement links TRBV19 to TRBJ2-2, with 7 bases lining up with TRBD1. This CDR3 spans 11 amino acids. The ends lost 9 bases at V and 8 bases at J; junction bases unmatched: 3. Germline CDR1 is LNHDA and CDR2 is SQIVND (reference sequence). The CDR3 nucleotides are TGTGCCAGCACAGGGGAAGGGGAGCTGTTTTTT. Its protein product is CASTGEGELFF. The entire variable domain, with the rest obtained from reference TRBV19 and TRBJ2-2, is as follows: DGGITQSPKYLFRKEGQNVTLSCEQNLNHDAMYWYRQDPGQGLRLIYYSQIVNDFQKGDIAEGYSVSREKKESFPLTVTSAQKNPTAFYLCASTGEGELFFGEGSRLTVL.

This chain links TRBV7-6 with TRBJ2-7, with D maybe TRBD1 (6 bases). Germline loops: CDR1 SGHVS, CDR2 FNYEAQ. This CDR3 has 16 amino acids. The V and J ends lost 4 bases and 3 bases respectively, with 19 bases between them. CDR3: CASSSFPQGRGYEQYF. CDR3 DNA: TGTGCCAGCAGCTCCTTCCCACAGGGTCGGGGCTACGAGCAGTACTTC.

CDR3 sequence (DNA): TGTGCCACCAGCAGAGCACAACCGAACACTGAAGCTTTCTTT. It translates to CATSRAQPNTEAFF. The rearrangement links TRBV15 to TRBJ1-1; D call uncertain. Germline V gene sequence: CDR1 LNHNV, CDR2 YYDKDF (reference sequence). Trimming pared 1 base from V and 1 base from J, leaving 7 bases between. The length of the CDR3 is 14 residues.

The J gene is TRBJ2-1, the V gene TRBV2; 14 bases fit TRBD2. The CDR3 has 15 amino acids. V was pared by 3 bases and J by 9 bases, with 4 bases of the junction left unmatched. Germline V lookup: CDR1 SNHLY, CDR2 FYNNEI. The CDR3, as DNA: TGTGCCAGCAGTGACCTTGGGACTAGCGGGAGTGAGCAGTTCTTC. This codes for CASSDLGTSGSEQFF.

The chain joins TRBV9 to TRBJ1-4; no clear D. Germline values: CDR1 SGDLS, CDR2 YYNGEE. Trimming cost V 3 bases and J 8 bases, with 14 bases left between them. CDR3 length: 14 residues. The DNA of the CDR3 is TGTGCCAGCAGCGCCCACACCTCTAGCGAAAAACTGTTTTTT. Protein product: CASSAHTSSEKLFF.

This clone has only one observation. The V call is TRBV30, the J call TRBJ1-1, with 10 positions matching TRBD1. V lost 5 bases and J lost 5; bases outside the gene matches: 5. The CDR3 is made up of 13 amino acids. Germline V gene lookup returns CDR1 GTSNPN and CDR2 SVGIG (reference sequence). CDR3 DNA sequence: TGTGCCTGGGACAGGGGGCGGGAAACTGAAGCTTTCTTT. Residues: CAWDRGRETEAFF. Full variable domain (remainder filled in from reference TRBV30 and TRBJ1-1): SQTIHQWPATLVQPVGSPLSLECTVEGTSNPNLYWYRQAAGRGLQLLFYSVGIGQISSEVPQNLSASRPQDRQFILSSKKLLLSDSGFYLCAWDRGRETEAFFGQGTRLTVV.

The chain employs TRBV27 and TRBJ2-7, with 8 bases lining up with TRBD1. This CDR3 has 13 residues. Germline CDR1 reads MNHEY; CDR2 reads SMNVEV (reference sequence). V dropped 4 bases and J dropped 4; count of bases not matched to a gene: 3. The CDR3 loop is CASSYGTGYEQYF. Here the CDR3 DNA reads TGTGCCAGCAGTTACGGGACAGGTTACGAGCAGTACTTC.

The chain recombines TRBV28 with TRBJ2-7; TRBD2 matches 10 bases. CDR1 and CDR2 from the germline V gene are MDHEN and SYDVKM. The CDR3 covers 16 residues. J gave up 2 bases and V 5 bases, and 9 bases lay outside the gene matches. This CDR3 is CASSPQGLARAYEQYF. The DNA of the CDR3 is TGTGCCAGCAGTCCCCAGGGACTAGCGCGAGCCTACGAGCAGTACTTC.

The genes are TRBV6-1 and TRBJ2-7; no clear D gene. Germline CDR1 and CDR2: MNHNS and SASEGT. V dropped 5 bases and J dropped 4 bases, with 12 bases sitting between them. This CDR3 region has 13 residues. CDR3 DNA: TGTGCCAGCAGTCCTCATCCCCTATACGAGCAGTACTTC. Amino acids: CASSPHPLYEQYF.

This clone was observed a single time. The V call is TRBV6-5, the J call TRBJ1-6; D is possibly TRBD1 (6 bases). V was shortened by 6 bases and J by 8 bases, with 14 bases between the two germline ends. Germline V CDR1 and CDR2: MNHEY, SVGAGI. This CDR3 comprises 14 residues. The CDR3 region is CASRPPGAYSPLHF. Here the CDR3 DNA reads TGTGCCAGCAGACCCCCAGGGGCGTATTCACCCCTCCACTTT.

CDR3 sequence (DNA): TGCGCCAGCAGCGTTTTAGGAGCGGGAAACTACGAGCAGTACTTC. As protein: CASSVLGAGNYEQYF. The V call is TRBV5-1, the J call TRBJ2-7, with 7 bases lining up with TRBD2. The germline gives CDR1 SGHRS, CDR2 YFSETQ. J gave up 3 bases and V 4 bases, and 10 bases lay outside the gene matches. This CDR3 contains 15 residues.

V is TRBV30 and J is TRBJ2-7, with TRBD2 identical over 12 bases. V was clipped by 2 bases and J by 3 bases; unmatched bases: 5. This CDR3 comprises 15 residues. Germline V gene lookup returns CDR1 GTSNPN and CDR2 SVGIG (reference sequence). CDR3 sequence: CAWSTGLAGNYEQYF. The DNA for the CDR3 is TGTGCCTGGAGTACCGGACTAGCGGGAAACTACGAGCAGTACTTC.

This sequence joins TRBV7-6 and TRBJ2-2, with 8 bases lining up with TRBD1. Per the germline V gene, CDR1 is SGHVS and CDR2 is FNYEAQ. Trimming at V came to 4 bases and at J to 4 bases, leaving 2 bases not matched to a gene. This CDR3 region has 14 residues. The CDR3 DNA follows: TGTGCCAGCAGCTGGACAGGGTCCACCGGGGAGCTGTTTTTT. It specifies CASSWTGSTGELFF.

V gene TRBV29-1 combines with J gene TRBJ2-1; 11 bases fit TRBD1. With 7 bases clipped from V and 6 bases from J, the junction kept 5 bases outside the gene matches. The CDR3 is made up of 13 amino acids. Germline lookup yields CDR1 SQVTM and CDR2 ANQGSEA. The DNA of the CDR3 is TGCAGCGGGGGGACAGGGGGTATCAATGAGCAGTTCTTC. This codes for CSGGTGGINEQFF.

CDR3 bases: TGTGCCAGCGGGACTAGCGGGAGAACCGGGGAGCTGTTTTTT. Protein product: CASGTSGRTGELFF. The rearrangement uses TRBV18 and TRBJ2-2, with 14 nucleotides matching TRBD2. Germline lookup yields CDR1 KGHSH and CDR2 LQKENI. The CDR3 extends over 14 amino acids. V shed 8 bases and J 5 bases; nucleotides not matched to a gene: 1.

The V and J genes are TRBV5-1 and TRBJ2-1; D is unclear. Germline CDR1 and CDR2: SGHRS and YFSETQ. V dropped 0 bases and J dropped 1 base, with 8 bases sitting between them. The length of the CDR3 is 15 residues. CDR3 coding DNA: TGCGCCAGCAGCTTGGGTCCGGAGTCCTACAATGAGCAGTTCTTC. Amino acid sequence: CASSLGPESYNEQFF.

The chain uses TRBV7-3 and TRBJ2-3; D is unclear. CDR1 and CDR2 (germline): SGHTA, FQGTGA. The CDR3 runs to 13 residues. Trimming took off 3 bases at V and 2 bases at J, with 6 bases between the two ends. The CDR3 region has the DNA TGTGCCAGCAGCTTCTGGCCCACAGATACGCAGTATTTT. It specifies CASSFWPTDTQYF.

This rearrangement joins TRBV21-1 to TRBJ2-1; no check of the table's D call, TRBD1, against the DNA was made. TRBV21-1 is a pseudogene segment. This CDR3 has 16 amino acids. The CDR3: CASSKEGDRGRDEQFF. CDR3 bases: TGTGCCAGCAGCAAAGAAGGGGACAGGGGGCGAGATGAGCAGTTCTTC.

The chain is built from TRBV6-1 and TRBJ1-3; D remains unclear. The CDR3 is 14 residues long. The V and J ends lost 4 bases and 2 bases respectively, with 9 bases between them. The germline V gene has CDR1 MNHNS and CDR2 SASEGT. The CDR3 protein is CASSAREAGNTIYF. CDR3 bases: TGTGCCAGCAGTGCCCGGGAAGCTGGAAACACCATATATTTT.

CDR3 in amino acids: CASSLQQGRTDTQYF. The CDR3 DNA reads as TGTGCCAGCAGCCTCCAACAGGGAAGAACAGATACGCAGTATTTT. This chain links TRBV11-2 with TRBJ2-3; D may be TRBD1 (6 bases). Germline assignment: CDR1 SGHAT and CDR2 FQNNGV. Trimming removed 5 bases from V and 3 bases from J, with 15 bases in between. The CDR3 sequence is 15 residues long.

This chain connects TRBV28 to TRBJ1-1; D is uncertain. V was shortened by 3 bases and J by 5 bases, with 13 bases between the two germline ends. The CDR3 consists of 14 residues. Germline CDR1 is MDHEN and CDR2 is SYDVKM. CDR3 in DNA: TGTGCCAGCAGTTTTGAGGGAGGCGGAACTGAAGCTTTCTTT. Protein sequence: CASSFEGGGTEAFF.

J is TRBJ2-3 and V is TRBV9, with TRBD2 matching 7 bases. Losses at the gene ends were 6 bases for V and 6 bases for J; bases not matched to a gene: 1. The germline V gene has CDR1 SGDLS and CDR2 YYNGEE. The CDR3 is 11 amino acids. The CDR3 protein is CASTGGDTQYF. The CDR3 coding sequence is TGTGCCAGCACCGGGGGGGATACGCAGTATTTT.

This rearrangement joins TRBV30 to TRBJ1-4; TRBD1 is a possible D gene (5 bases). The CDR3 totals 14 residues. The V and J ends lost 4 bases and 1 base respectively, with 10 bases between them. Germline CDR1 GTSNPN, CDR2 SVGIG (reference sequence). The CDR3 loop reads CAWNSGVTNEKLFF. The CDR3 DNA is TGTGCCTGGAATTCGGGGGTAACTAATGAAAAACTGTTTTTT.

The V gene is TRBV29-1, the J gene TRBJ2-1; 14 bases agree with TRBD2. The V segment lost 7 bases and the J segment 9 bases; nucleotides outside the gene matches: 5. Per the germline V gene, CDR1 is SQVTM and CDR2 is ANQGSEA. The CDR3 runs to 13 residues. CDR3 coding DNA: TGCAGCGCGGGGACTAGCGGGAGTGGTGAGCAGTTCTTC. Translation gives CSAGTSGSGEQFF.

CDR3 sequence reads: CASSPGQTPNYGYTF. The CDR3 nucleotides read TGTGCCAGCTCCCCGGGACAGACCCCTAACTATGGCTACACCTTC. V and J are TRBV2 and TRBJ1-2; 7 bases align to TRBD1. V gave up 8 bases and J gave up 0 bases; unmatched junction bases: 9. The CDR3 extends over 15 amino acids. The germline V gene encodes CDR1 SNHLY and CDR2 FYNNEI.